Listed below are T cell receptor beta chains from one sample, sequenced in a study of T cells expressing NK-cell markers. No DNA is given; TCRdb re-called the 5' RACE reads and lists each CDR3 protein once. The table lists under 500,000 distinct CDR3 sequences. Sequencing was carried out using blood T cells: a sorted CD56 or NKG2C T cell subset, CD4+ or CD8+ T cells, or bulk PBMC T cells (not recorded which). The receptors shown here come from a woman aged 18-70 years in good health. Each CDR3 is given with its conserved first and last residue.

v_gene	j_gene	CDR3aa
TRBV27	TRBJ2-7	CASKTYSPGQGASEQYF
TRBV6-2/TRBV6-3	TRBJ1-1	CASSPIGRGKRTEAFF
TRBV7-2	TRBJ2-1	CASSLAFRSNEQFF
TRBV3-1	TRBJ2-1	CASSQAKMHEQFF
TRBV18	TRBJ2-3	CASSSRTSHTDTQYF
TRBV5-4	TRBJ1-2	CASSLGGDRDYGYTF
TRBV9	TRBJ1-4	CASSVLDGRWEKLFF
TRBV11-3	TRBJ2-1	CASSLDRGYGNEQFF
TRBV19	TRBJ2-1	CASSTLSGGEQFF
TRBV7-9	TRBJ2-5	CASSPGTSGVYQETQYF
TRBV12-3/TRBV12-4	TRBJ2-5	CASSLRISGGQETQYF
TRBV7-3	TRBJ1-1	CASSLSPGQGFSEAFF
TRBV7-9	TRBJ2-2	CASSPTGELFF
TRBV7-2	TRBJ2-7	CASSSTSGLGEQYF
TRBV9	TRBJ1-2	CASSNWRDKGYTF
TRBV20-1	TRBJ1-2	CSAWDGNYGYTF
TRBV28	TRBJ1-2	CASSLLDLYGYTF
TRBV19	TRBJ1-2	CASSFLGTPGYTF
TRBV29-1	TRBJ2-4	CSGLAKNIQYF
TRBV12-3/TRBV12-4	TRBJ1-2	CASSLARGTDYGYTF
TRBV20-1	TRBJ1-1	CRGSRAGGTEAFF
TRBV6-2/TRBV6-3	TRBJ1-5	CASSAPMLGRGQPQHF
TRBV29-1	TRBJ2-3	CSGQTWTNDADTQYF
TRBV7-9	TRBJ2-1	CASSLSGGTPYNEQFF
TRBV23-1	TRBJ1-1	CASSQSGGGPKTEAFF
TRBV7-8	TRBJ2-5	CASSRGAKYQETQYF
TRBV7-8	TRBJ2-2	CASSHLRGPGKRGGELFF
TRBV18	TRBJ2-3	CASSPRPGQGVDTQYF
TRBV19	TRBJ1-5	CASSSADLANQPQHF
TRBV19	TRBJ2-1	CASQTSGGAYNEQFF
TRBV6-2/TRBV6-3	TRBJ2-7	CASSYHGGTEEQYF
TRBV6-1	TRBJ1-4	CASSRTGANEKLFF
TRBV27	TRBJ2-7	CASSSSGGPYEQYF
TRBV14	TRBJ2-1	CASSRVGTGEKQFF
TRBV3-1	TRBJ2-5	CASSQAVWKETQYF
TRBV6-2/TRBV6-3	TRBJ2-6	CTSSYRGTGANVLTF
TRBV12-3/TRBV12-4	TRBJ1-5	CASSLTGFRNQPQHF
TRBV4-2	TRBJ1-6	CASSRDTVQEPLHF
TRBV20-1	TRBJ2-7	CSASRGASEPYEQYF
TRBV5-6	TRBJ1-1	CASSYGGTGVTEAFF
TRBV20-1	TRBJ1-4	CSAPGTTNEKLFF